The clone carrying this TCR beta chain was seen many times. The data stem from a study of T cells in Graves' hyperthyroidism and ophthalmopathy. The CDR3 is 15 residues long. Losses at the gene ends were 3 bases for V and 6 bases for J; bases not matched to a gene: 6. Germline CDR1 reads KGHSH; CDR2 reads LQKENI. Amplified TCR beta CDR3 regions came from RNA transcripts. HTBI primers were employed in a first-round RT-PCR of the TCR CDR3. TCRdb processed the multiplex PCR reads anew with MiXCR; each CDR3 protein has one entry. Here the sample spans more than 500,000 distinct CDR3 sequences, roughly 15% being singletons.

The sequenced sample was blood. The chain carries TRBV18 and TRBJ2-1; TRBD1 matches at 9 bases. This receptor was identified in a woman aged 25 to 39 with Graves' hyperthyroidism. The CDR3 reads CASSPGQGLANEQFF. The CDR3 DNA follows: TGTGCCAGCTCACCGGGACAGGGATTGGCCAATGAGCAGTTCTTC.